Listed here are 19 T cell receptor beta chains from one sample, sequenced in a study of cytomegalovirus exposure and HLA in healthy donors. Use of 60 Vbeta and 13 Jbeta primers characterized the PCR. Repertoires were generated with immunoSEQ multiplex PCR, while TCRdb's copy carries only in-frame clones and drops some. This sample has 120,000 or so clones, with around 81% found just once. Sequencing was done on a sample of PBMCs. The receptors come from a female donor in good health and CMV-seronegative.

The chain is built from TRBV9 and TRBJ2-5, with 10 bases fitting TRBD2. The CDR3 has 16 amino acids. Trimming took 0 bases from V and 5 from J; bases not matched to a gene: 7. In germline, CDR1 is SGDLS, CDR2 YYNGEE. CDR3 protein: CASSVVPAGGRETQYF. CDR3 nucleotide sequence: TGTGCCAGCAGCGTAGTCCCAGCGGGGGGGCGCGAGACCCAGTACTTC.

This clone was seen once. The chain employs TRBV5-8 and TRBJ2-1; 9 nucleotides align to TRBD2. Per germline, CDR1 SGHTS and CDR2 YDEGEE. Losses at the gene ends were 1 base for V and 12 bases for J; bases not matched to a gene: 14. The CDR3 has 16 amino acids. The CDR3 coding sequence is TGTGCCAGCAGCTTGAGTACTCTAGCGGGGCTAAGCGCGCAGTTCTTC. As protein: CASSLSTLAGLSAQFF.

The chain recombines TRBV11-2 with TRBJ2-7, with 11 bases identical to TRBD1. The CDR3 extends over 15 amino acids. V lost 5 bases, J lost 5 bases, and 8 bases stayed unmatched. Germline V CDR1 and CDR2: SGHAT, FQNNGV. CDR3 sequence: CASSPWTGGVNEQYF. Written as DNA, the CDR3 is TGTGCCAGCAGCCCATGGACAGGGGGCGTCAACGAGCAGTACTTC.

The chain recombines TRBV5-1 with TRBJ1-1; TRBD1 matches 7 bases. The germline V gene encodes CDR1 SGHRS and CDR2 YFSETQ. The V gene end was trimmed by 3 bases and the J gene end by 3 bases; junction bases not matched to a gene: 5. The CDR3 loop spans 14 amino acids. In DNA form, the CDR3 reads TGCGCCAGCAGCTCGACAGGGAGTCACACTGAAGCTTTCTTT. Its protein is CASSSTGSHTEAFF.

This chain links TRBV6-5 with TRBJ1-3, with 7 positions matching TRBD1. The CDR3 spans 15 residues. The trim removed 2 bases at V and 3 bases at J, leaving 4 bases unmatched. From germline, CDR1 is MNHEY and CDR2 SVGAGI. CDR3 in DNA: TGTGCCAGCAGTTACCAGAGGGGGCTTGGAAACACCATATATTTT. This encodes CASSYQRGLGNTIYF.

This clone was recorded only once. V gene TRBV19 combines with J gene TRBJ2-1; D is unclear. The CDR3 is 13 amino acids. Per the germline V gene, CDR1 is LNHDA and CDR2 is SQIVND (reference sequence). Trimming took 3 bases from V and 3 from J, leaving 6 bases between them. CDR3 sequence (DNA): TGTGCCAGTAGTATTAGCATCTACAATGAGCAGTTCTTC. Protein product: CASSISIYNEQFF. The full variable domain, rest sourced from reference TRBV19 and TRBJ2-1, is DGGITQSPKYLFRKEGQNVTLSCEQNLNHDAMYWYRQDPGQGLRLIYYSQIVNDFQKGDIAEGYSVSREKKESFPLTVTSAQKNPTAFYLCASSISIYNEQFFGPGTRLTVL.

J is TRBJ1-1 and V is TRBV28; maybe TRBD1 (5 bases). Germline values: CDR1 MDHEN, CDR2 SYDVKM. The V gene lost 5 bases and the J gene lost 0 bases, with 10 bases spanning the gap. The CDR3 totals 14 residues. CDR3 sequence (DNA): TGTGCCAGCAGTGTTGACAGCTTGAACACTGAAGCTTTCTTT. Translated: CASSVDSLNTEAFF.

The genes are TRBV27 and TRBJ2-7; 9 positions agree with TRBD1. Germline V lookup: CDR1 MNHEY, CDR2 SMNVEV (reference sequence). The CDR3 is made up of 15 amino acids. The ends lost 7 bases at V and 4 bases at J; junction bases unmatched: 11. The CDR3 sequence: CASKNLGTGSYEQYF. DNA of the CDR3: TGTGCCAGCAAAAATCTCGGGACAGGGTCATACGAGCAGTACTTC.

This clone occurred a few times. The J gene is TRBJ2-1, the V gene TRBV2; 12 bases line up with TRBD2. The CDR3 spans 15 residues. Germline trimming cut 6 bases from V and 7 bases from J; bases unmatched to any gene: 7. Germline-derived CDR1 and CDR2 are SNHLY and FYNNEI. The CDR3 sequence is CASRATSGSQNEQFF. The CDR3 DNA is TGTGCCAGCAGAGCGACTAGCGGGAGCCAGAATGAGCAGTTCTTC.

J is TRBJ2-2 and V is TRBV19; TRBD1 aligns across 9 bases. Germline trimming cut 2 bases from V and 5 bases from J; bases unmatched to any gene: 3. Germline V CDR1 and CDR2: LNHDA, SQIVND (reference sequence). CDR3 size: 15 residues. The CDR3 DNA sequence: TGTGCCAGTAGTATAACAGGGGGCGCGACCGGGGAGCTGTTTTTT. Encoded protein: CASSITGGATGELFF.

The chain recombines TRBV21-1 with TRBJ2-5; TRBD1 is the table's D call and was not checked against the DNA. TRBV21-1 is reported as a pseudogene. This CDR3 contains 15 residues. CDR3 sequence: CARPPPTGTAVGQYF. CDR3 sequence (DNA): TGTGCCAGGCCACCTCCAACCGGGACAGCCGTTGGCCAGTACTTC.

The chain uses TRBV10-3 and TRBJ2-6, with a weak D call TRBD1 (5 bases). CDR3 length: 16 residues. Germline V gene sequence: CDR1 ENHRY, CDR2 SYGVKD. Trimming stripped 6 bases from V and 1 base from J, with 13 bases between. The CDR3, as DNA: TGTGCCATCAGGCCGGCAGGGTCGTCTGGGGCCAACGTCCTGACTTTC. This sequence encodes CAIRPAGSSGANVLTF.

This chain joins TRBV6-6 and TRBJ2-5; TRBD2 matches at 7 bases. J lost 5 bases, V lost 0 bases, and 3 bases had no gene match. The CDR3 is 14 amino acids. From germline, CDR1 is MNHNY and CDR2 SVGAGI (reference sequence). The CDR3: CASSYSGGKETQYF. The CDR3 DNA sequence: TGTGCCAGCAGTTACTCGGGGGGGAAGGAGACCCAGTACTTC.

This clone was observed a single time. J is TRBJ2-2 and V is TRBV2; D gene uncertain. Germline V gene data show CDR1 as SNHLY and CDR2 as FYNNEI. The germline V and J ends were trimmed by 1 base and 4 bases, with 4 bases remaining between them. The CDR3 has 13 amino acids. CDR3 residues: CASSEVATGELFF. Written as DNA, the CDR3 is TGTGCCAGCAGTGAAGTAGCCACCGGGGAGCTGTTTTTT. Combining the CDR3 with reference TRBV2 and TRBJ2-2 gives the whole variable domain EPEVTQTPSHQVTQMGQEVILRCVPISNHLYFYWYRQILGQKVEFLVSFYNNEISEKSEIFDDQFSVERPDGSNFTLKIRSTKLEDSAMYFCASSEVATGELFFGEGSRLTVL.

There are a few counts of this clone. V is TRBV6-4 and J is TRBJ2-5; TRBD2 aligns across 7 bases. J gave up 2 bases and V 6 bases, and 12 bases lay outside the gene matches. The germline gives CDR1 MRHNA, CDR2 SNTAGT. The CDR3 spans 16 residues. In DNA form, the CDR3 reads TGTGCCAGCAGCTTAGAGGCTAGCGGTGCACAAGAGACCCAGTACTTC. This codes for CASSLEASGAQETQYF.

The CDR3 nucleotides are TGTGCCAGCAGCTTGGCGGGACAGGGGGCGGCAGATACGCAGTATTTT. Translating gives CASSLAGQGAADTQYF. This chain connects TRBV5-4 to TRBJ2-3, with TRBD1 identical over 12 bases. Trimming cost V 0 bases and J 4 bases; bases outside gene matches: 3. Germline V gives CDR1 SGHNT, CDR2 YYREEE (reference sequence). The CDR3 extends over 16 amino acids.

This clone was seen a handful of times. The chain uses TRBV7-6 and TRBJ1-5, with 9 bases that match TRBD1. Germline V lookup: CDR1 SGHVS, CDR2 FNYEAQ. Trimming cost V 5 bases and J 4 bases; bases outside gene matches: 6. This CDR3 contains 15 residues. CDR3 DNA: TGTGCCAGCAGCATTCGACAGGGGGGTAATCAGCCCCAGCATTTT. It codes for CASSIRQGGNQPQHF.

The sample holds one count of this clone. This chain joins TRBV9 and TRBJ2-5; 8 bases align to TRBD2. Unmatched junction bases numbered 9, after V lost 6 bases and J lost 2 bases. The CDR3 length is 15 residues. Germline loops: CDR1 SGDLS, CDR2 YYNGEE. As DNA, the CDR3 is TGTGCCAGCACCTATCGGGGGGGAAGACAAGAGACCCAGTACTTC. Protein product: CASTYRGGRQETQYF.

Concerning this clone itself: Other DNA sequences in the sample encode the same CDR3. The CDR3 sequence is CASRGDRASNQPQHF. For the CDR3, the DNA is TGTGCCAGCCGAGGAGACAGGGCGAGCAATCAGCCCCAGCATTTT. The rearrangement joins TRBV6-1 to TRBJ1-5; TRBD1 agrees at 7 bases. With V trimmed by 8 bases and J by 1 base, 8 bases remained unmatched. Germline CDR1 and CDR2: MNHNS and SASEGT. The length of the CDR3 is 15 residues.